The entry below describes one T cell receptor beta chain. The antigen is undetermined. In TCRdb, the 5' RACE reads were re-called with MiXCR into one record per CDR3 protein. The table lists roughly 8,900 distinct CDR3 sequences, approximately 8.3% of them singletons. The germline CDR1 and CDR2 sequences are SGHTA and FQGNSA. Trimming took 2 bases from V and 2 from J, leaving 10 bases between them. CDR3 size: 14 residues. The sample originates from a study of spatial heterogeneity in lung cancer. Specified time point: sample taken at primary tumor resection. The donors, roughly 70 patients with untreated early-stage non-small cell lung cancer, provided the samples. General study results and limits: Counts that tracked tumor mutation counts were those of expanded intratumoral alpha and beta TCRs.

The chain joins TRBV7-2 to TRBJ2-7, with D possibly being TRBD1 (6 bases). Sequencing used lung tumor tissue, obtained at surgery. The source is a female donor with early-stage non-small cell lung cancer. The CDR3 reads CASSLIPGAYEQYF. CDR3 nucleotides: TGTGCCAGCAGCTTAATACCAGGGGCCTACGAGCAGTACTTC.